These 18 T cell receptor beta chains were sequenced from one sample in a study of CD8 T cells in Susac syndrome. It was with random hexamers that about 0.45 to 1 ug RNA was reverse transcribed. TCRdb redid the calling of the immunoSEQ multiplex PCR reads with MiXCR, one entry per CDR3 protein. The repertoire holds under 80,000 distinct CDR3 sequences, with about 95% as singletons. Sequenced sample: CD8+ T cells from PBMCs. The receptors were gathered from a human donor with multiple sclerosis.

The rearrangement uses TRBV7-6 and TRBJ2-7; D is undetermined. Germline V lookup: CDR1 SGHVS, CDR2 FNYEAQ. V was trimmed by 3 bases and J by 3 bases, leaving 9 bases between them. This CDR3 region has 13 residues. CDR3 in DNA: TGTGCCAGCAGCTTGCATCGGCTCTACGAGCAGTACTTC. It encodes CASSLHRLYEQYF.

The rearrangement joins TRBV29-1 to TRBJ2-7; possible D gene TRBD1, 6 bases. With 1 base removed from V and 3 bases from J, the gap between germline ends came to 7 bases. Germline V lookup: CDR1 SQVTM, CDR2 ANQGSEA. The CDR3 is 12 amino acids. CDR3: CSVEADSYEQYF. CDR3 DNA sequence: TGCAGCGTTGAAGCGGACAGCTACGAGCAGTACTTC.

J is TRBJ2-3 and V is TRBV9; D remains unclear. The CDR3 is 14 residues long. Germline V lookup: CDR1 SGDLS, CDR2 YYNGEE. Trimming pared 1 base from V and 10 bases from J, leaving 16 bases between. DNA for the CDR3: TGTGCCAGCAGCGTAACTGACCCCCAAAACGCGCAGTATTTT. Translation gives CASSVTDPQNAQYF.

The V call is TRBV3-1, the J call TRBJ2-1; the match to TRBD2 covers 8 bases. J was trimmed by 4 bases and V by 4 bases; bases with no gene match: 6. This CDR3 is 15 amino acids long. CDR1 and CDR2 (germline): LGHDT, YNNKEL (reference sequence). The CDR3 DNA follows: TGTGCCAGCAGCCCGGGCCAGCGGGGGTACAATGAGCAGTTCTTC. It translates to CASSPGQRGYNEQFF.

The V and J genes are TRBV29-1 and TRBJ1-1; 10 bases agree with TRBD1. The CDR3 is made up of 12 amino acids. Germline-derived CDR1 and CDR2 are SQVTM and ANQGSEA. With 7 bases clipped from V and 1 base from J, the junction kept 0 bases outside the gene matches. CDR3 nucleotide sequence: TGCAGCGGGACAGGGGGGAACACTGAAGCTTTCTTT. Its translation is CSGTGGNTEAFF.

Only one count was recorded for this clonotype. The chain couples TRBV29-1 to TRBJ2-3, with 7 bases lining up with TRBD1. The V gene's germline CDR1 is SQVTM and CDR2 ANQGSEA. With 6 bases clipped from V and 0 bases from J, the junction kept 6 bases outside the gene matches. This CDR3 spans 14 amino acids. The CDR3 loop is CSVTGAPSTDTQYF. The DNA for the CDR3 is TGCAGCGTCACAGGGGCCCCCAGCACAGATACGCAGTATTTT.

The rearrangement uses TRBV6-1 and TRBJ2-7, with 10 bases lining up with TRBD2. CDR3 length: 13 amino acids. J lost 0 bases, V lost 11 bases, and 4 bases had no gene match. From germline, CDR1 is MNHNS and CDR2 SASEGT. DNA for the CDR3: TGTGCCGCCCGGACTAGCGGCTCCTACGAGCAGTACTTC. Amino acid sequence: CAARTSGSYEQYF.

V and J are TRBV29-1 and TRBJ2-1; D gene uncertain. With 0 bases removed from V and 5 bases from J, the gap between germline ends came to 11 bases. The CDR3 has 14 amino acids. Germline CDR1 reads SQVTM; CDR2 reads ANQGSEA. Written as DNA, the CDR3 is TGCAGCGTTGAAGACATCGGAGCGCACAATGAGCAGTTCTTC. It translates to CSVEDIGAHNEQFF.

The V and J genes are TRBV12-5 and TRBJ2-1; no reliable D call. Trimming stripped 0 bases from V and 6 bases from J, with 12 bases between. The CDR3 totals 15 residues. Germline CDR1 and CDR2: LGHNT and FRNRAP. CDR3 region: CASGLVQGLVNEQFF. Written as DNA, the CDR3 is TGTGCTAGTGGTTTGGTACAAGGGTTGGTCAATGAGCAGTTCTTC.

The genes are TRBV6-5 and TRBJ2-7; either TRBD1 or TRBD2 may supply D (5 bases each). Germline-derived CDR1 and CDR2 are MNHEY and SVGAGI. The CDR3 length is 14 residues. Trimming took off 7 bases at V and 6 bases at J, with 19 bases between the two ends. CDR3 in amino acids: CASTPPGRSTEQYF. The CDR3 DNA reads as TGTGCCAGCACCCCTCCAGGGAGATCCACCGAGCAGTACTTC.

The CDR3 DNA follows: TGTGCCAGCAGTTTGACAGGGAGTTCACCCCTCCACTTT. Its translation is CASSLTGSSPLHF. This chain links TRBV27 with TRBJ1-6; TRBD1 matches at 7 bases. The CDR3 contains 13 residues. Germline V gene sequence: CDR1 MNHEY, CDR2 SMNVEV (reference sequence). Germline trimming cut 3 bases from V and 9 bases from J; bases unmatched to any gene: 2.

The chain employs TRBV29-1 and TRBJ2-7, with D maybe TRBD1 (6 bases). CDR1 is SQVTM and CDR2 is ANQGSEA in the germline V gene. The CDR3 consists of 12 residues. V lost 7 bases, J lost 7 bases, and 17 bases lay in between. The CDR3 bases are TGCAGCGCCCGGGACACCGTCCGAGAGCAGTACTTC. This translates into CSARDTVREQYF.

The genes are TRBV27 and TRBJ2-6; D is unresolved. Germline CDR1 and CDR2: MNHEY and SMNVEV (reference sequence). CDR3 length: 16 amino acids. The ends were cut back, 7 bases at V and 0 bases at J, with 13 bases in the middle. The DNA of the CDR3 is TGTGCCAGCACATTCTTTAGAGGCTCTGGGGCCAACGTCCTGACTTTC. Translation gives CASTFFRGSGANVLTF. The whole variable domain, filled in from reference TRBV27 and TRBJ2-6, reads EAQVTQNPRYLITVTGKKLTVTCSQNMNHEYMSWYRQDPGLGLRQIYYSMNVEVTDKGDVPEGYKVSRKEKRNFPLILESPSPNQTSLYFCASTFFRGSGANVLTFGAGSRLTVL.

The chain has TRBV4-3 and TRBJ2-7; perhaps TRBD2 as D (6 bases). The V gene lost 1 base and the J gene lost 4 bases, with 17 bases spanning the gap. The CDR3 has 16 amino acids. Germline CDR1 reads LGHNA; CDR2 reads YSLEER. The CDR3 bases are TGCGCCAGCAGCCAAGGGTGGAGGGACTCGCCGTACGAGCAGTACTTC. This translates into CASSQGWRDSPYEQYF.

This chain connects TRBV29-1 to TRBJ1-1, with no clear D. Trimming removed 1 base at V and 0 bases at J, with 9 bases between. Germline V gene data show CDR1 as SQVTM and CDR2 as ANQGSEA. This CDR3 has 14 amino acids. The CDR3 DNA reads as TGCAGCGTTGAAGCTGGCCAGTTGAACACTGAAGCTTTCTTT. Residues: CSVEAGQLNTEAFF.

The chain joins TRBV20-1 to TRBJ1-2; tentative D call: TRBD1 (5 bases). Deletions cut 5 bases from V and 4 bases from J, with 14 bases between. This CDR3 has 13 residues. The germline gives CDR1 DFQATT, CDR2 SNEGSKA (reference sequence). The DNA for the CDR3 is TGCAGTGCTTCCCCCGGCGGGGGCTATGGCTACACCTTC. This encodes CSASPGGGYGYTF.

J is TRBJ2-1 and V is TRBV3-1; the D is unclear. This CDR3 has 15 amino acids. The germline V gene encodes CDR1 LGHDT and CDR2 YNNKEL (reference sequence). Trimming removed 3 bases at V and 8 bases at J, with 17 bases between. CDR3 in DNA: TGTGCCAGCAGCCATCAACCTGACCGCGTGGATGAGCAGTTCTTC. Translating gives CASSHQPDRVDEQFF.

The V gene is TRBV28, the J gene TRBJ2-1; 11 bases agree with TRBD2. V lost 6 bases to trimming and J lost 5 bases; unmatched junction nucleotides: 12. The length of the CDR3 is 17 residues. Germline loops: CDR1 MDHEN, CDR2 SYDVKM. CDR3: CASSRPTSGSGDNEQFF. For the CDR3, the DNA is TGTGCCAGCAGCCGCCCCACTAGCGGGAGTGGGGACAATGAGCAGTTCTTC.